This T cell receptor (beta chain) was sequenced for a study of blood T cell repertoires in COVID-19. TCRdb keeps only in-frame clones here, not all; method: immunoSEQ multiplex PCR. The sample has roughly 500,000 clones, approximately 83% seen once; the top ten hold 3% to 3.5%. The CDR3 runs 17 residues. V lost 3 bases and J lost 3, with 21 bases in between. Germline CDR1 LGHNA, CDR2 YSLEER. The sample taken for sequencing was peripheral blood. The V gene is TRBV4-3, the J gene TRBJ2-7; maybe TRBD2 (6 bases). The TCR originated in a human donor in a cohort sampled during active COVID-19. CDR3 sequence reads: CASSHDNGGGRVYEQYF. Here the CDR3 DNA reads TGCGCCAGCAGCCATGATAACGGGGGTGGCAGGGTCTACGAGCAGTACTTC.